These 8 T cell receptor beta chains were all obtained from the same sample, sequenced in a study of blood T cell repertoires in COVID-19. TCRdb keeps only in-frame clones here, not all; method: immunoSEQ multiplex PCR. The sample carries about 180,000 clones, roughly 88% recorded once. Sequenced sample: PBMCs or T cells enriched from blood (not recorded which). Receptors were obtained from a woman aged 25-40 years who had recovered from COVID-19.

CDR3 nucleotides: TGTGCCAGCAGGAGGAGGCTTAGCACAGATACGCAGTATTTT. This codes for CASRRRLSTDTQYF. This rearrangement joins TRBV6-5 to TRBJ2-3, with D possibly being TRBD2 (5 bases). V dropped 6 bases and J dropped 0 bases, with 10 bases sitting between them. Per germline, CDR1 MNHEY and CDR2 SVGAGI. The CDR3 sequence is 14 residues long.

This chain joins TRBV13 and TRBJ2-3; the D gene is possibly TRBD2 (6 bases). CDR1 and CDR2 (germline): PRHDT, FYEKMQ (reference sequence). This CDR3 contains 14 residues. Trimming pared 5 bases from V and 1 base from J, leaving 10 bases between. The CDR3 spells CASSTRGGTDTQYF. Written as DNA, the CDR3 is TGTGCCAGCAGCACACGCGGGGGCACAGATACGCAGTATTTT. Filled out from reference TRBV13 and TRBJ2-3, the complete variable domain reads AAGVIQSPRHLIKEKRETATLKCYPIPRHDTVYWYQQGPGQDPQFLISFYEKMQSDKGSIPDRFSAQQFSDYHSELNMSSLELGDSALYFCASSTRGGTDTQYFGPGTRLTVL.

This sequence joins TRBV7-2 and TRBJ2-3; TRBD2 aligns across 13 bases. The CDR3 extends over 15 amino acids. The V segment lost 5 bases and the J segment 8 bases; nucleotides outside the gene matches: 7. Germline V gene lookup returns CDR1 SGHTA and CDR2 FQGNSA. The DNA for the CDR3 is TGTGCCAGCAGCGAAAGGACTAGCGGGAGTGGTACGCAGTATTTT. Residues: CASSERTSGSGTQYF.

The gene calls are TRBV7-2 and TRBJ1-5; 11 bases map to TRBD1. With 4 bases clipped from V and 5 bases from J, the junction kept 4 bases outside the gene matches. In germline, CDR1 is SGHTA, CDR2 FQGNSA. This CDR3 is built from 15 residues. The CDR3, as DNA: TGTGCCAGCAGCTACGGACAGGGGGCTCATCAGCCCCAGCATTTT. It codes for CASSYGQGAHQPQHF.

The rearrangement links TRBV27 to TRBJ2-7; TRBD1 matches 7 bases. Germline CDR1 MNHEY, CDR2 SMNVEV (reference sequence). The J segment lost 2 bases and the V segment lost 4 bases, leaving 5 bases of the junction unmatched. The CDR3 totals 14 residues. The CDR3: CASSSGGTTYEQYF. The CDR3 DNA is TGTGCCAGCAGTTCAGGGGGTACAACCTACGAGCAGTACTTC.

The V call is TRBV19, the J call TRBJ2-2, with TRBD1 matching 7 bases. CDR3 length: 17 amino acids. From germline, CDR1 is LNHDA and CDR2 SQIVND (reference sequence). The CDR3 DNA sequence: TGTGCGAGTTGGGCCATCTTTGGGACAGCGAACACCGGGGAGCTGTTTTTT. Protein: CASWAIFGTANTGELFF.

This rearrangement joins TRBV18 to TRBJ2-2, with 9 bases matching TRBD1. J gave up 4 bases and V 1 base, and 10 bases lay outside the gene matches. The germline V gene encodes CDR1 KGHSH and CDR2 LQKENI. This CDR3 is built from 18 residues. For the CDR3, the DNA is TGTGCCAGCTCACCACGAACCCCGGGACAGGGAATCACCGGGGAGCTGTTTTTT. Translated: CASSPRTPGQGITGELFF.

The V gene is TRBV30, the J gene TRBJ2-7, with 7 nucleotides matching TRBD2. V trimming: 1 base; J trimming: 2 bases; junction bases outside the gene matches: 11. The CDR3 spans 16 residues. CDR1 is GTSNPN, CDR2 SVGIG, per germline (reference sequence). As DNA, the CDR3 is TGTGCCTGGAGTGACCCCCGGGGTCTAGCGGCCTACGAGCAGTACTTC. Its protein product is CAWSDPRGLAAYEQYF.